This T cell receptor (beta chain) stems from a study of T cell repertoires in cytomegalovirus infection. Study outcomes and limitations: HLA-C-restricted CMV clonotypes gave the most frequent clonotype in two of eight donors.

TCRdb redid the calling of the reads with MiXCR, one entry per CDR3 protein. The repertoire includes fewer than 1,000,000 distinct CDR3 sequences, 31% of them detected once, and roughly 12% sits in the top ten. The germline CDR1 and CDR2 sequences are MNHEY and SMNVEV (reference sequence). V lost 0 bases to trimming and J lost 7 bases, with 9 bases between them. The CDR3 contains 13 residues. This clonotype came up a few times. What it binds is not known. The TCR originated in a human donor in good health (CMV status not recorded). Some clones in this sample may be carry-over from other donors' samples. Here the sequenced sample was cultured CD8+ T cells from PBMCs, taken from culture after CMV antigen stimulation. The chain employs TRBV27 and TRBJ1-1; D gene unclear. The CDR3 reads CASSLSVASEAFF. The CDR3, as DNA: TGTGCCAGCAGTTTATCTGTGGCGAGTGAAGCTTTCTTT.